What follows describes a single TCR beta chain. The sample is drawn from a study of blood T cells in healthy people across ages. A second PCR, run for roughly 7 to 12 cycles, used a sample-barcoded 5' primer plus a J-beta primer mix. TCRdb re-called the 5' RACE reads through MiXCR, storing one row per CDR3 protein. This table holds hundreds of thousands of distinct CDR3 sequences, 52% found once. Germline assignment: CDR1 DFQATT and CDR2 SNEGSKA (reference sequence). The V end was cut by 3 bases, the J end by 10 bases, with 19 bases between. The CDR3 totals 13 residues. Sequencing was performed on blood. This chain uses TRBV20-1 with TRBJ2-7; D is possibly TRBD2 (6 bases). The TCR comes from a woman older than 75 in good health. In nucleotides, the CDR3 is TGCAGTGCTAGTTCCTTCGGGGGAGGTCCCCAGTACTTC. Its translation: CSASSFGGGPQYF.